The T cell receptor beta chain under discussion was sequenced for a study of blood T cell repertoires in COVID-19. About the research overall: The origin of the acute and convalescent COVID-19 samples was the United States, Italy and Spain. T cells, B-cell-depleted T cells, or PBMCs provided the cDNA or gDNA that served as material.

This CDR3 region has 19 residues. Germline lookup yields CDR1 LNHNV and CDR2 YYDKDF (reference sequence). With V trimmed by 0 bases and J by 0 bases, 5 bases remained unmatched. As processed by the authors: Reference gene primer amplification gave estimated nucleated cell counts. TCRdb's table, derived via immunoSEQ multiplex PCR, lists solely in-frame clones and lacks some. V, J and clone size reflect that table, while D and trimming were determined from the DNA. The data contain roughly 250,000 clones, about four fifths of them singletons. This TCR was recovered from a woman older than 75 with acute or convalescent COVID-19. Sequencing was performed on peripheral blood. The chain employs TRBV15 and TRBJ2-7; 16 positions agree with TRBD2. The CDR3 spells CATSRDSGLAGGPSYEQYF. In nucleotides, the CDR3 is TGTGCCACCAGCAGAGATTCGGGACTAGCGGGGGGGCCCTCCTACGAGCAGTACTTC.